The 12 T cell receptor beta chains reported below all come from one sample, sequenced in a study of blood T cell repertoires in COVID-19. Clones were sequenced by immunoSEQ multiplex PCR, and TCRdb holds only the in-frame ones, with some missing. The sample holds 55,000 to 65,000 clones; under 85% are singletons and the top ten take approximately 3.6%. Sequencing was done on a sample of peripheral blood. The receptors shown here come from a woman of 80 years or more with acute or convalescent COVID-19.

This clone has a handful of counts. This sequence joins TRBV4-1 and TRBJ2-7; tentatively, D is TRBD1 (6 bases). Trimming took off 2 bases at V and 3 bases at J, with 14 bases between the two ends. The germline V gene encodes CDR1 MGHRA and CDR2 YSYEKL. The CDR3 is made up of 15 amino acids. CDR3 region: CASSQQDRILYEQYF. CDR3 nucleotides: TGCGCCAGCAGCCAACAGGACAGAATCCTCTACGAGCAGTACTTC.

V is TRBV19 and J is TRBJ2-1, with 14 bases matching TRBD2. Losses at the gene ends were 5 bases for V and 7 bases for J; bases not matched to a gene: 4. This CDR3 spans 15 amino acids. CDR1 is LNHDA and CDR2 is SQIVND in the germline V gene (reference sequence). CDR3 nucleotides: TGTGCCAGTAGTTGGACTAGCGGGGGGAGGAATGAGCAGTTCTTC. It specifies CASSWTSGGRNEQFF.

The chain has TRBV3-1 (or the pseudogene TRBV3-2) and TRBJ2-2; the D is unclear. Deletions cut 1 base from V and 0 bases from J, with 15 bases between. The CDR3 totals 18 residues. Germline V gene sequence: CDR1 LGHDT, CDR2 YNNKEL (reference sequence). The CDR3 DNA follows: TGTGCCAGCAGCCAAGCCGTATTAGCACCTCCGAACACCGGGGAGCTGTTTTTT. This encodes CASSQAVLAPPNTGELFF.

CDR3 nucleotides: TGTGCCAGCAGCGACCGGGACAGGTTGTCCTACAATGAGCAGTTCTTC. Translation gives CASSDRDRLSYNEQFF. This chain links TRBV6-2 or TRBV6-3 with TRBJ2-1, with 8 bases fitting TRBD1. V gave up 6 bases and J gave up 1 base; unmatched junction bases: 8. The length of the CDR3 is 16 residues. Germline V gene data show CDR1 as MNHEY and CDR2 as SVGEGT.

The rearrangement joins TRBV6-6 to TRBJ1-2; TRBD1 matches at 10 bases. The CDR3 runs 15 residues. V dropped 7 bases and J dropped 5; count of bases not matched to a gene: 10. From germline, CDR1 is MNHNY and CDR2 SVGAGI (reference sequence). The CDR3 region has the DNA TGTGCCAGCAATCTCGACAGGGGGCAAGATTATGGCTACACCTTC. It translates to CASNLDRGQDYGYTF.

The chain uses TRBV5-1 and TRBJ2-2; 7 bases line up with TRBD2. V was pared by 4 bases and J by 0 bases, with 12 bases of the junction left unmatched. CDR1 and CDR2 from the germline V gene are SGHRS and YFSETQ. This CDR3 has 18 residues. The CDR3 coding sequence is TGCGCCAGCAGCCCGACAGCGGGAACAAGCGCGAACACCGGGGAGCTGTTTTTT. Translated, it gives CASSPTAGTSANTGELFF. Full variable domain (rest looked up from reference TRBV5-1 and TRBJ2-2): KAGVTQTPRYLIKTRGQQVTLSCSPISGHRSVSWYQQTPGQGLQFLFEYFSETQRNKGNFPGRFSGRQFSNSRSEMNVSTLELGDSALYLCASSPTAGTSANTGELFFGEGSRLTVL.

The V and J genes are TRBV12-5 and TRBJ1-1; D possibly corresponds to TRBD1 (6 bases). V lost 3 bases to trimming and J lost 1 base, with 9 bases between them. The length of the CDR3 is 14 residues. The germline CDR1 and CDR2 sequences are LGHNT and FRNRAP. CDR3 protein: CASGFEQGNTEAFF. The CDR3 region has the DNA TGTGCTAGTGGTTTTGAACAGGGGAACACTGAAGCTTTCTTT.

The V and J genes are TRBV4-2 and TRBJ1-1; D perhaps matches TRBD1 (5 bases). The germline V gene encodes CDR1 LGHNA and CDR2 YNFKEQ. The V end lost 6 bases, the J end lost 12 bases, and 14 bases lay between the germline ends. This CDR3 has 11 amino acids. This CDR3 reads CASSLDIVTFF. The CDR3 DNA follows: TGTGCCAGCAGTTTGGACATCGTTACTTTCTTT.

This chain links TRBV9 with TRBJ1-2; D uncertain. In germline, CDR1 is SGDLS, CDR2 YYNGEE. CDR3 length: 14 amino acids. V lost 10 bases and J 0 bases, leaving 16 bases between the germline ends. This chain's CDR3 is CAGSSQFSNYGYTF. Here the CDR3 DNA reads TGTGCCGGCTCATCCCAGTTCTCTAACTATGGCTACACCTTC. The variable domain in full, with the rest retrieved from reference TRBV9 and TRBJ1-2, is DSGVTQTPKHLITATGQRVTLRCSPRSGDLSVYWYQQSLDQGLQFLIQYYNGEERAKGNILERFSAQQFPDLHSELNLSSLELGDSALYFCAGSSQFSNYGYTFGSGTRLTVV.

The rearrangement joins TRBV7-6 to TRBJ2-6; D is unclear. Germline V CDR1 and CDR2: SGHVS, FNYEAQ. This CDR3 region has 15 residues. V dropped 1 base and J dropped 0 bases, with 4 bases sitting between them. The CDR3 bases are TGTGCCAGCAGCTTAGATAACTCTGGGGCCAACGTCCTGACTTTC. This encodes CASSLDNSGANVLTF.

The chain recombines TRBV3-1 (or the pseudogene TRBV3-2) with TRBJ2-7; 7 bases are shared with TRBD2. Germline loops: CDR1 LGHDT, CDR2 YNNKEL (reference sequence). V was clipped by 1 base and J by 0 bases; unmatched bases: 6. The CDR3 runs 16 residues. CDR3 residues: CASSQARLADSYEQYF. DNA for the CDR3: TGTGCCAGCAGCCAAGCCCGGCTAGCGGACTCCTACGAGCAGTACTTC.

This rearrangement joins TRBV29-1 to TRBJ2-1, with 10 bases matching TRBD1. The CDR3 length is 13 residues. Germline-derived CDR1 and CDR2 are SQVTM and ANQGSEA. Trimming at V came to 7 bases and at J to 4 bases, leaving 4 bases not matched to a gene. Here the CDR3 DNA reads TGCAGCGCCCGGGACAGGGGATACAATGAGCAGTTCTTC. Its protein product is CSARDRGYNEQFF.